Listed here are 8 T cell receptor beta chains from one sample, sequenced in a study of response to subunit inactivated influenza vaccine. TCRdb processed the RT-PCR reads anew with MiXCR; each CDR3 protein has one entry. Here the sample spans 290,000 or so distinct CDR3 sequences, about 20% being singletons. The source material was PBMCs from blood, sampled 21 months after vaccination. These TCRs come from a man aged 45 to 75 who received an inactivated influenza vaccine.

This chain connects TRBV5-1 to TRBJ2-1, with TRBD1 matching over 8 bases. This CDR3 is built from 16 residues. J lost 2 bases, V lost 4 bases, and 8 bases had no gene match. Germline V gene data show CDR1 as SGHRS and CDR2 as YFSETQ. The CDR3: CASSPSQTGAYNEQFF. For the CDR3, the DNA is TGCGCCAGCAGCCCAAGCCAGACAGGGGCCTACAATGAGCAGTTCTTC.

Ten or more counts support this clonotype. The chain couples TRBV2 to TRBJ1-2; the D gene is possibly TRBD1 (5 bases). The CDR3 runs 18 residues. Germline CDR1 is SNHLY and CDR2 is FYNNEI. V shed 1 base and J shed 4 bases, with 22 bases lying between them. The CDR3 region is CASSEGVVVWGSGYGYTF. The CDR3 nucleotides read TGTGCCAGCAGTGAAGGAGTTGTGGTATGGGGGAGCGGCTATGGCTACACCTTC.

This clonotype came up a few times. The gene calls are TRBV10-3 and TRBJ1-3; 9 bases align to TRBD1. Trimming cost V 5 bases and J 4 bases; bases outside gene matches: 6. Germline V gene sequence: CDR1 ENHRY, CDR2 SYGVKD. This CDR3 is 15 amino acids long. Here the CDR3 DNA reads TGTGCCATCAGTTCACAGGGGGCAGGAGGAAACACCATATATTTT. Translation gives CAISSQGAGGNTIYF.

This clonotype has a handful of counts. The CDR3 coding sequence is TGTGCCAGCTCACCAAATCCACCGGGGAGCGCAGATACGCAGTATTTT. Protein sequence: CASSPNPPGSADTQYF. The genes are TRBV18 and TRBJ2-3, with D possibly TRBD2 on 5 matching bases. The CDR3 sequence is 16 residues long. Germline CDR1 and CDR2: KGHSH and LQKENI. V lost 2 bases and J lost 4, with 16 bases in between.

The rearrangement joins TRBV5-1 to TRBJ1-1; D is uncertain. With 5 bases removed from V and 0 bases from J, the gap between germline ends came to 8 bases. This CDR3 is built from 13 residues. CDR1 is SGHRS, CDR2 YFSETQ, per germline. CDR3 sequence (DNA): TGCGCCAGCAGACCCGTAGTGAACACTGAAGCTTTCTTT. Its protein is CASRPVVNTEAFF.

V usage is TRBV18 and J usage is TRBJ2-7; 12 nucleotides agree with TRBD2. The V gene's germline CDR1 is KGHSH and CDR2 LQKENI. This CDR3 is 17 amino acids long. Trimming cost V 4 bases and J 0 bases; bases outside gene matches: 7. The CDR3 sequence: CASSRSLAGGSSYEQYF. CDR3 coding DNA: TGTGCCAGCTCACGCTCCCTAGCGGGGGGGAGCTCCTACGAGCAGTACTTC. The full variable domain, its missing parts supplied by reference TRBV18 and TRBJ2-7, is NAGVMQNPRHLVRRRGQEARLRCSPMKGHSHVYWYRQLPEEGLKFMVYLQKENIIDESGMPKERFSAEFPKEGPSILRIQQVVRGDSAAYFCASSRSLAGGSSYEQYFGPGTRLTVT.

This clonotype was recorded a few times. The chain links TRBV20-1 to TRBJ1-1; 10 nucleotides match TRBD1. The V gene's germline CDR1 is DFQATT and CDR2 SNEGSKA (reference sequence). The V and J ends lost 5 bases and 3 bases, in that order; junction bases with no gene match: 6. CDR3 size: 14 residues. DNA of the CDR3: TGCAGTGCTCTGGACAGGGGGGTTTACACTGAAGCTTTCTTT. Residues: CSALDRGVYTEAFF.

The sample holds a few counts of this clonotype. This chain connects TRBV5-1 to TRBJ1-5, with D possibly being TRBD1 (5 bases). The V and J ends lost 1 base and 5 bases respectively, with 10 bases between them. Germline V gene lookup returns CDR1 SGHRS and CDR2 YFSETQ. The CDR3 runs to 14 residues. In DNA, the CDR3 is TGCGCCAGCAGCTTGCAGGGCGGGGATCAGCCCCAGCATTTT. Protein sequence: CASSLQGGDQPQHF.